Listed here are 18 T cell receptor beta chains from one sample, sequenced in a study of T cell repertoires in cytomegalovirus infection. For these TCRs, the target antigens are not known. TCRdb itself ran the reads through MiXCR, one entry per CDR3 protein. The data hold hundreds of thousands of distinct CDR3 sequences, with about 42% observed a single time. The sequences come from cultured PBMCs, collected from culture after CMV antigen stimulation. The receptors were gathered from a human donor in good health (CMV status not recorded). Some clones in this sample may be carry-over from other donors' samples.

This chain connects TRBV20-1 to TRBJ2-7, with 15 bases fitting TRBD2. Germline CDR1 is DFQATT and CDR2 is SNEGSKA (reference sequence). This CDR3 has 15 residues. V gave up 2 bases and J gave up 4 bases; unmatched junction bases: 3. CDR3 nucleotides: TGCAGTGCTAGACCCGGGACTAGCGGGGGGTACGAGCAGTACTTC. It yields the protein CSARPGTSGGYEQYF.

This chain connects TRBV12-3 or TRBV12-4 to TRBJ1-2; D gene ambiguous. The CDR3 totals 14 residues. Trimming removed 3 bases at V and 4 bases at J, with 12 bases between. The DNA of the CDR3 is TGTGCCAGCAGTTTCCGCCAGCAGTTCTATGGCTACACCTTC. Translated, it gives CASSFRQQFYGYTF.

This clonotype was observed a few times. The chain couples TRBV27 to TRBJ2-1; possible D gene TRBD2, 6 bases. Germline CDR1 and CDR2: MNHEY and SMNVEV (reference sequence). There are 14 residues in the CDR3. V was cut by 1 base and J by 8 bases, with 12 bases left in between. CDR3 sequence reads: CASSLFREADEQFF. DNA of the CDR3: TGTGCCAGCAGTTTATTCAGGGAGGCCGATGAGCAGTTCTTC.

In the case of this clonotype: An end of the junction does not agree with germline; a read error may underlie this. This chain connects TRBV19 to TRBJ2-5, with 7 bases matching TRBD2. Germline CDR1 LNHDA, CDR2 SQIVND (reference sequence). CDR3 size: 15 residues. Here the CDR3 DNA reads TGTGCCAGTAGTATAGTAGGACTAGGGGAAGAGACCCAGTACTTT. This sequence encodes CASSIVGLGEETQYF.

CDR3 bases: TGCAGTGCGAACAGTGTGGGAGGTGAAAAACTGTTTTTT. It codes for CSANSVGGEKLFF. The chain has TRBV20-1 and TRBJ1-4; D unclear. The germline CDR1 and CDR2 sequences are DFQATT and SNEGSKA (reference sequence). V was cut by 6 bases and J by 7 bases, with 15 bases left in between. The CDR3 is made up of 13 amino acids.

This sequence joins TRBV7-2 and TRBJ1-5, with D hard to call. Trimming took 2 bases from V and 4 from J, leaving 6 bases between them. From germline, CDR1 is SGHTA and CDR2 FQGNSA. The CDR3 loop spans 13 amino acids. CDR3 loop: CASSLSQNQPQHF. DNA for the CDR3: TGTGCCAGCAGCTTAAGTCAAAATCAGCCCCAGCATTTT.

The chain combines TRBV5-1 with TRBJ1-1; D may be TRBD1 (5 bases). Deletions cut 6 bases from V and 5 bases from J, with 17 bases between. Per germline, CDR1 SGHRS and CDR2 YFSETQ. CDR3 length equals 14 residues. The CDR3 loop reads CASTLEAPGTEAFF. In DNA, the CDR3 is TGCGCCAGCACCCTGGAGGCCCCAGGGACTGAAGCTTTCTTT.

This chain links TRBV7-8 with TRBJ2-3, with TRBD2 as a possible D gene (6 bases). The CDR3 is 15 amino acids. The germline V and J ends were trimmed by 5 bases and 2 bases, with 14 bases remaining between them. Per germline, CDR1 SGHVS and CDR2 FQNEAQ. The CDR3 DNA sequence: TGTGCCAGCAGCGCTCAGGGACTGAACACAGATACGCAGTATTTT. Translated: CASSAQGLNTDTQYF. The whole variable domain, remainder taken from reference TRBV7-8 and TRBJ2-3, is GAGVSQSPRYKVAKRGQDVALRCDPISGHVSLFWYQQALGQGPEFLTYFQNEAQLDKSGLPSDRFFAERPEGSVSTLKIQRTQQEDSAVYLCASSAQGLNTDTQYFGPGTRLTVL.

This clonotype is a singleton in its sample. The rearrangement uses TRBV6-1 and TRBJ2-3, with 7 nucleotides matching TRBD2. Germline CDR1 MNHNS, CDR2 SASEGT. Trimming removed 1 base from V and 7 bases from J; junction bases left unmatched: 11. The CDR3 consists of 16 residues. The CDR3 nucleotides read TGTGCCAGCAGTGAAGGCCCAAGCGGGGCCCAGTATACGCAGTATTTT. The encoded protein is CASSEGPSGAQYTQYF.

This clonotype was observed a few times. The CDR3 here is CASSLLLGADTQYF. The CDR3 DNA reads TGTGCCAGCAGCCTACTACTAGGCGCAGATACGCAGTATTTT. The chain carries TRBV7-2 and TRBJ2-3; D might be TRBD2 (5 bases). Germline loops: CDR1 SGHTA, CDR2 FQGNSA. The V end was cut by 5 bases, the J end by 4 bases, with 13 bases between. The CDR3 is 14 residues long. Variable domain in full (rest from reference TRBV7-2 and TRBJ2-3): GAGVSQSPSNKVTEKGKDVELRCDPISGHTALYWYRQSLGQGLEFLIYFQGNSAPDKSGLPSDRFSAERTGGSVSTLTIQRTQQEDSAVYLCASSLLLGADTQYFGPGTRLTVL.

The rearrangement uses TRBV11-2 and TRBJ2-5; D may be TRBD1 (6 bases). The CDR3 has 15 amino acids. CDR1 is SGHAT and CDR2 is FQNNGV in the germline V gene. Trimming left V 3 bases short and J 2 bases short, with 13 bases between. In DNA form, the CDR3 reads TGTGCCAGCAGCTTTAGGGGGACGGCACAAGAGACCCAGTACTTC. Amino acids: CASSFRGTAQETQYF. Based on the CDR3 plus reference TRBV11-2 and TRBJ2-5, the full variable domain is EAGVAQSPRYKIIEKRQSVAFWCNPISGHATLYWYQQILGQGPKLLIQFQNNGVVDDSQLPKDRFSAERLKGVDSTLKIQPAKLEDSAVYLCASSFRGTAQETQYFGPGTRLLVL.

V gene TRBV12-3 or TRBV12-4 combines with J gene TRBJ2-1, with 15 positions matching TRBD2. V lost 4 bases to trimming and J lost 9 bases; unmatched junction nucleotides: 19. This CDR3 contains 20 residues. The CDR3 is CASSSYPGLAGGMELGEQFF. The CDR3 DNA sequence: TGTGCCAGCAGTTCCTATCCGGGACTAGCGGGAGGAATGGAGCTGGGTGAGCAGTTCTTC.

The chain links TRBV27 to TRBJ2-3; a possible D gene is TRBD1 (7 bases). V shed 2 bases and J shed 2 bases, with 17 bases lying between them. The CDR3 totals 17 residues. Germline V CDR1 and CDR2: MNHEY, SMNVEV (reference sequence). This CDR3 reads CASSLAGQRSNTDTQYF. The CDR3 nucleotides are TGTGCCAGCAGTTTAGCGGGACAGCGAAGTAACACAGATACGCAGTATTTT.

In this sample, this clonotype turned up a few times. The genes are TRBV7-2 and TRBJ1-6; possible D gene TRBD1, 6 bases. Trimming pared 5 bases from V and 14 bases from J, leaving 16 bases between. This CDR3 is built from 13 residues. Germline CDR1 reads SGHTA; CDR2 reads FQGNSA. Here the CDR3 DNA reads TGTGCCAGCAGCGAAAACAGGGCCTTAACCCTCCACTTT. It translates to CASSENRALTLHF.

The chain couples TRBV12-3 or TRBV12-4 to TRBJ2-5, with TRBD2 matching 9 bases. CDR3 length: 14 amino acids. Trimming cost V 5 bases and J 1 base; bases outside gene matches: 2. CDR3 bases: TGTGCCAGCAGTATTAGCGGGAGCCAAGAGACCCAGTACTTC. The encoded protein is CASSISGSQETQYF.

This clonotype has a handful of counts. The germline gene is not matched at one end of the junction; a read error may be the cause. The rearrangement uses TRBV4-1 and TRBJ2-7, with 9 nucleotides matching TRBD2. The CDR3 length is 13 residues. Germline V gene sequence: CDR1 MGHRA, CDR2 YSYEKL. The CDR3 DNA reads TGTGCCAGCAGCCAAGCGGGGGGAAGCGAGCAGTACTTC. Protein sequence: CASSQAGGSEQYF.

This chain uses TRBV7-9 with TRBJ1-1, with D possibly being TRBD1 (6 bases). Germline values: CDR1 SEHNR, CDR2 FQNEAQ (reference sequence). The CDR3 sequence is 13 residues long. V lost 4 bases, J lost 5 bases, and 11 bases lay in between. The CDR3 region has the DNA TGTGCCAGCAGCTGGGGGGCGATGACTGAAGCTTTCTTT. Its protein product is CASSWGAMTEAFF.

The J gene is TRBJ2-4, the V gene TRBV7-9; D gene unclear. CDR3 length: 14 amino acids. Germline CDR1 reads SEHNR; CDR2 reads FQNEAQ (reference sequence). V lost 11 bases and J 0 bases, leaving 14 bases between the germline ends. Written as DNA, the CDR3 is TGTGCCGGAGCCCCAAACCTAGCCAAAAACATTCAGTACTTC. Protein sequence: CAGAPNLAKNIQYF.